One and the same sample provided the 25 T cell receptor beta chains below, sequenced in a study of blood T cell repertoires in COVID-19. TCRdb's copy holds only in-frame clones and misses some; the assay was immunoSEQ multiplex PCR. The table lists around 250,000 clones, over 80% of them singletons. Sequencing was performed on peripheral blood. Receptors originate from a woman in her thirties or forties who had recovered from COVID-19.

This clone was observed a handful of times. The V and J genes are TRBV28 and TRBJ2-4; perhaps TRBD2 as D (5 bases). The V and J ends lost 6 bases and 5 bases respectively, with 14 bases between them. Germline assignment: CDR1 MDHEN and CDR2 SYDVKM. The CDR3 has 14 residues. The CDR3 coding sequence is TGTGCCAGCAGCCCCGCAGGACTCCAAAACATTCAGTACTTC. Amino acids: CASSPAGLQNIQYF.

The chain couples TRBV5-4 to TRBJ2-3; TRBD2 might be the D (7 bases). The length of the CDR3 is 16 residues. Per the germline V gene, CDR1 is SGHNT and CDR2 is YYREEE (reference sequence). The V end was cut by 4 bases, the J end by 0 bases, with 15 bases between. The DNA of the CDR3 is TGTGCCAGCAGCAAATCGGGGGGCACTAGCACAGATACGCAGTATTTT. As protein: CASSKSGGTSTDTQYF.

A single count supports this clone. This chain joins TRBV27 and TRBJ2-7, with unresolved D. The CDR3 has 14 residues. V lost 5 bases and J 3 bases, leaving 14 bases between the germline ends. Germline V gives CDR1 MNHEY, CDR2 SMNVEV (reference sequence). The CDR3 DNA sequence: TGTGCCAGCAGTATAGACTCCCGGCACTACGAGCAGTACTTC. This sequence encodes CASSIDSRHYEQYF.

The rearrangement uses TRBV9 and TRBJ2-7; 7 bases map to TRBD2. V dropped 4 bases and J dropped 0; count of bases not matched to a gene: 13. This CDR3 has 17 amino acids. The germline V gene encodes CDR1 SGDLS and CDR2 YYNGEE. CDR3: CASSKTVEAGLSYEQYF. CDR3 DNA: TGTGCCAGCAGCAAAACGGTAGAAGCGGGGCTCTCCTACGAGCAGTACTTC.

This clone was found once. CDR3 sequence reads: CASSQVTGLQYF. In nucleotides, the CDR3 is TGTGCCAGCAGCCAAGTAACAGGGCTTCAGTACTTC. The V and J genes are TRBV3-1 (or the pseudogene TRBV3-2) and TRBJ2-4; weak D call: TRBD1 (6 bases). Germline-derived CDR1 and CDR2 are LGHDT and YNNKEL (reference sequence). The V end lost 1 base, the J end lost 11 bases, and 9 bases lay between the germline ends. The CDR3 has 12 amino acids.

The chain's CDR3 is CASSHGQEQPQHF. In DNA, the CDR3 is TGTGCCAGCAGTCACGGACAGGAGCAGCCCCAGCATTTT. This chain uses TRBV6-6 with TRBJ1-5; TRBD1 matches at 7 bases. CDR3 length: 13 amino acids. Unmatched junction bases numbered 5, after V lost 5 bases and J lost 7 bases. Germline assignment: CDR1 MNHNY and CDR2 SVGAGI (reference sequence).

V is TRBV11-2 and J is TRBJ2-7, with D maybe TRBD1 (5 bases). This CDR3 spans 16 amino acids. Trimming left V 2 bases short and J 5 bases short, with 19 bases between. Germline values: CDR1 SGHAT, CDR2 FQNNGV. The CDR3 DNA reads as TGTGCCAGCAGCTTAATTCGGTTTGGGGCAGCCGACGAGCAGTACTTC. Protein sequence: CASSLIRFGAADEQYF.

The chain employs TRBV29-1 and TRBJ2-2; 7 bases line up with TRBD1. CDR1 is SQVTM, CDR2 ANQGSEA, per germline. The CDR3 length is 14 residues. With 6 bases clipped from V and 1 base from J, the junction kept 5 bases outside the gene matches. The CDR3 loop reads CSVLGGQNTGELFF. The CDR3, as DNA: TGCAGCGTCCTAGGGGGCCAGAACACCGGGGAGCTGTTTTTT.

V is TRBV2 and J is TRBJ1-5, with TRBD1 matching over 8 bases. The CDR3 has 14 residues. The V segment lost 5 bases and the J segment 7 bases; nucleotides outside the gene matches: 7. CDR1 SNHLY and CDR2 FYNNEI come from the germline V gene. CDR3 nucleotides: TGTGCCAGCAGTCTTGACAGGGGATGGCAGCCCCAGCATTTT. Its translation is CASSLDRGWQPQHF.

This chain connects TRBV2 to TRBJ1-2; 10 nucleotides agree with TRBD1. Germline V lookup: CDR1 SNHLY, CDR2 FYNNEI. The CDR3 runs to 13 residues. The J segment lost 7 bases and the V segment lost 7 bases, leaving 6 bases of the junction unmatched. The CDR3 DNA sequence: TGTGCCAGCACCGGGACAGGGGCGAGTGGCTACACCTTC. Translation: CASTGTGASGYTF.

The J gene is TRBJ2-5, the V gene TRBV18; the D is unclear. The CDR3 loop spans 11 amino acids. Germline lookup yields CDR1 KGHSH and CDR2 LQKENI. V was clipped by 6 bases and J by 2 bases, with 4 bases between them. The chain's CDR3 is CASSRQETQYF. The CDR3 coding sequence is TGTGCCAGCTCCCGGCAAGAGACCCAGTACTTC.

V is TRBV19 and J is TRBJ2-5; D unclear. V was clipped by 5 bases and J by 4 bases, with 14 bases between them. The germline CDR1 and CDR2 sequences are LNHDA and SQIVND (reference sequence). The CDR3 is 14 residues long. The DNA of the CDR3 is TGTGCCAGTAGTGCAGACTCGTCTCTAGAGACCCAGTACTTC. Amino acid sequence: CASSADSSLETQYF.

This clone has only a few counts. The chain combines TRBV6-6 with TRBJ1-5; D gene uncertain. CDR3 length equals 12 residues. Trimming pared 6 bases from V and 5 bases from J, leaving 8 bases between. CDR1 and CDR2 (germline): MNHNY, SVGAGI (reference sequence). The CDR3 nucleotides read TGTGCCAGCAGGATTGGAGATCAGCCCCAGCATTTT. Protein sequence: CASRIGDQPQHF.

The V gene is TRBV5-4, the J gene TRBJ1-1; 8 bases line up with TRBD1. The CDR3 consists of 16 residues. With V trimmed by 4 bases and J by 0 bases, 8 bases remained unmatched. Looked up from germline, CDR1 is SGHNT and CDR2 is YYREEE (reference sequence). CDR3 bases: TGTGCCAGCAGCCGGGGGCAGGGGGCATTGAACACTGAAGCTTTCTTT. This codes for CASSRGQGALNTEAFF.

The chain links TRBV19 to TRBJ1-2, with D perhaps matching TRBD1 (6 bases). V dropped 7 bases and J dropped 5 bases, with 17 bases sitting between them. This CDR3 has 14 residues. The germline V gene encodes CDR1 LNHDA and CDR2 SQIVND (reference sequence). CDR3 in amino acids: CASKGPGGTYGYTF. In DNA form, the CDR3 reads TGTGCCAGTAAGGGACCGGGGGGCACTTATGGCTACACCTTC.

The genes are TRBV5-1 and TRBJ2-3; 11 bases match TRBD1. This CDR3 contains 17 residues. Germline CDR1 and CDR2: SGHRS and YFSETQ. V lost 4 bases to trimming and J lost 3 bases; unmatched junction nucleotides: 10. CDR3 region: CASSPAPGQGGTDTQYF. CDR3 sequence (DNA): TGCGCCAGCAGCCCCGCCCCGGGACAGGGGGGGACAGATACGCAGTATTTT.

This chain uses TRBV11-3 with TRBJ2-7, with a possible D match to TRBD1 (8 bases). V gave up 5 bases and J gave up 2 bases, with 16 bases separating them. This CDR3 spans 15 amino acids. Germline V gene data show CDR1 as SGHNT and CDR2 as YENEEA. CDR3 sequence: CASSARQGRAYEQYF. DNA for the CDR3: TGTGCCAGCAGCGCCCGACAGGGGAGGGCCTACGAGCAGTACTTC.

The V call is TRBV2, the J call TRBJ2-7; 9 bases align to TRBD1. The CDR3 is 16 amino acids. After removal of 6 bases from V and 0 bases from J, the junction contained 9 bases not matched to a gene. Germline V gene data show CDR1 as SNHLY and CDR2 as FYNNEI. The CDR3 region is CASRRDRVVSSYEQYF. In DNA form, the CDR3 reads TGTGCCAGCAGGAGGGACAGGGTGGTTAGCTCCTACGAGCAGTACTTC.

The chain recombines TRBV5-1 with TRBJ2-3; D remains unclear. CDR3 length: 15 amino acids. Germline V gene data show CDR1 as SGHRS and CDR2 as YFSETQ. Trimming shortened V by 1 base and J by 0 bases, and 9 bases separated the two germline ends. This CDR3 is CASSLTTSSTDTQYF. The CDR3 DNA reads TGCGCCAGCAGCTTGACCACTTCTAGCACAGATACGCAGTATTTT.

A remark on this clone: A much larger clone lies one base from this, so it may be a read error. V gene TRBV2 combines with J gene TRBJ2-7; D is undetermined. Germline V gene sequence: CDR1 SNHLY, CDR2 FYNNEI. V was trimmed by 3 bases and J by 0 bases, leaving 3 bases between them. The CDR3 has 12 residues. CDR3 coding DNA: TGTGCCAGCAGTGACTACTCCTACGAGCAGTACTTC. It translates to CASSDYSYEQYF.

The rearrangement uses TRBV3-1 (or the pseudogene TRBV3-2) and TRBJ1-4, with a weak D call TRBD1 (6 bases). CDR1 LGHDT and CDR2 YNNKEL come from the germline V gene (reference sequence). The CDR3 extends over 16 amino acids. Trimming shortened V by 4 bases and J by 7 bases, and 19 bases separated the two germline ends. The CDR3 reads CASSPSNRGGFEKLFF. As DNA, the CDR3 is TGTGCCAGCAGCCCGTCCAACAGAGGGGGTTTTGAAAAACTGTTTTTT.

The chain recombines TRBV3-1 (or the pseudogene TRBV3-2) with TRBJ1-6; TRBD1 agrees at 9 bases. The CDR3 runs to 13 residues. J gave up 10 bases and V 4 bases, and 2 bases lay outside the gene matches. Germline V gene data show CDR1 as LGHDT and CDR2 as YNNKEL (reference sequence). The CDR3, as DNA: TGTGCCAGCAGCCGGGACAGGGTCTCACCCCTCCACTTT. Its translation is CASSRDRVSPLHF.

This chain connects TRBV5-1 to TRBJ2-5; 12 bases line up with TRBD2. This CDR3 is 15 amino acids long. The germline gives CDR1 SGHRS, CDR2 YFSETQ. Germline trimming cut 1 base from V and 5 bases from J; bases unmatched to any gene: 3. The CDR3 nucleotides are TGCGCCAGCAGCTTGACTAGCGGGGGGTCGGAGACCCAGTACTTC. This gives the protein CASSLTSGGSETQYF.

As concerns this clone: The identical CDR3 is also encoded by other nucleotide sequences in the sample. The rearrangement joins TRBV13 to TRBJ1-6; D not resolved. The CDR3 sequence is 12 residues long. With 3 bases removed from V and 9 bases from J, the gap between germline ends came to 6 bases. Germline V CDR1 and CDR2: PRHDT, FYEKMQ (reference sequence). CDR3 sequence reads: CASSLGSSPLHF. The CDR3 DNA is TGTGCCAGCAGCTTGGGGAGTTCACCCCTCCACTTT. The entire variable domain, with the rest obtained from reference TRBV13 and TRBJ1-6, is as follows: AAGVIQSPRHLIKEKRETATLKCYPIPRHDTVYWYQQGPGQDPQFLISFYEKMQSDKGSIPDRFSAQQFSDYHSELNMSSLELGDSALYFCASSLGSSPLHFGNGTRLTVT.

The V and J genes are TRBV28 and TRBJ1-3; D might be TRBD1 (6 bases). There are 13 residues in the CDR3. Trimming removed 6 bases at V and 4 bases at J, with 10 bases between. The germline V gene encodes CDR1 MDHEN and CDR2 SYDVKM. CDR3 amino acids: CASREGGGNTIYF. The CDR3 bases are TGTGCCAGCAGAGAAGGGGGAGGAAACACCATATATTTT.